The rows below give T cell receptor beta chains drawn from one sample of a study of cytomegalovirus exposure and HLA in healthy donors. Some clones are missing from TCRdb's copy, which holds only in-frame ones; the method was immunoSEQ multiplex PCR. The data contain about 180,000 clones, around four fifths of them seen just once; the ten biggest clones take up approximately 1.4%. Sequenced input: PBMCs. Every receptor here comes from a man younger than 35 in good health and CMV-seronegative. The CDR3 runs from the conserved cysteine through the conserved F or W. A D gene is named only where the DNA matches it firmly. The listing skips clone size in some rows; elsewhere it reads once, few, many or a size class.

d_gene,v_gene,abundance,j_gene,CDR3aa,CDR3nt
TRBD1,TRBV23-1,NA,TRBJ1-5,CASSPRRGRPWPQHF,TGCGCCAGCAGTCCTCGGAGGGGGCGTCCCTGGCCCCAGCATTTT
TRBD2,TRBV29-1,NA,TRBJ2-3,CSVVPSGVTDTQYF,TGCAGCGTTGTTCCTAGCGGGGTCACAGATACGCAGTATTTT
TRBD1,TRBV4-3,NA,TRBJ1-1,CASSPHRGLNTEAFF,TGCGCCAGCAGCCCCCACAGGGGGCTGAACACTGAAGCTTTCTTT
NA,TRBV2,NA,TRBJ2-7,CASSEGGLLAQQAYEQYF,TGTGCCAGCAGTGAAGGAGGCCTACTCGCGCAACAAGCCTACGAGCAGTACTTC
NA,TRBV27,NA,TRBJ2-3,CASSFQGLTDTQYF,TGTGCCAGCAGTTTTCAGGGGCTGACAGATACGCAGTATTTT
TRBD1,TRBV30,NA,TRBJ1-1,CAWNYPTGGDSQAFF,TGTGCCTGGAACTATCCTACAGGGGGCGATTCCCAAGCTTTCTTT
TRBD2,TRBV4-3,few,TRBJ2-7,CASRAIIAGGPDEQYF,TGCGCCAGCAGGGCCATCATAGCGGGAGGGCCCGACGAGCAGTACTTC
NA,TRBV7-9,NA,TRBJ2-3,CASSLARDTQYF,TGTGCCAGCAGCTTAGCGCGGGATACGCAGTATTTT
NA,TRBV6-1,NA,TRBJ2-1,CASSEIRSYNEQFF,TGTGCCAGCAGTGAAATCCGGAGCTACAATGAGCAGTTCTTC
TRBD1,TRBV27,NA,TRBJ2-1,CASRPTGGTYNEQFF,TGTGCCAGCAGACCTACAGGGGGCACCTACAATGAGCAGTTCTTC
TRBD1,TRBV6-1,NA,TRBJ2-3,CASSGFIQGTTDTQYF,TGTGCCAGCAGTGGCTTCATACAGGGGACGACAGATACGCAGTATTTT
TRBD1,TRBV25-1,NA,TRBJ1-4,CASSSTTGKVEKLFF,TGTGCCAGCAGCTCGACGACAGGGAAGGTTGAAAAACTGTTTTTT
TRBD2,TRBV9,NA,TRBJ2-3,CASSVGTLAGGQYF,TGTGCCAGCAGCGTAGGGACACTAGCGGGGGGGCAGTATTTT
NA,TRBV5-1,NA,TRBJ1-5,CASSSSGVNQPQHF,TGCGCCAGCAGCTCCTCAGGGGTCAATCAGCCCCAGCATTTT
TRBD1,TRBV29-1,NA,TRBJ1-3,CSVEVGRGAGNTIYF,TGCAGCGTTGAAGTCGGCAGGGGGGCTGGAAACACCATATATTTT
TRBD1,TRBV29-1,NA,TRBJ2-7,CSVVARGTTYEQYF,TGCAGCGTTGTTGCCAGGGGGACCACCTACGAGCAGTACTTC
NA,TRBV6-5,NA,TRBJ1-3,CASSKQAYSGNTIYF,TGTGCCAGCAGTAAACAGGCCTACTCTGGAAACACCATATATTTT
NA,TRBV2,few,TRBJ2-4,CASSETGTQNIQYF,TGTGCCAGCAGTGAAACCGGGACACAAAACATTCAGTACTTC
NA,TRBV9,few,TRBJ1-5,CASSALPFPNQPQHF,TGTGCCAGCAGCGCCCTTCCTTTCCCGAATCAGCCCCAGCATTTT
NA,TRBV18,NA,TRBJ1-1,CASSPSTGEAFF,TGTGCCAGCTCACCATCTACAGGGGAAGCTTTCTTT
NA,TRBV5-1,NA,TRBJ2-7,CASSFRDTRLLYEQYF,TGCGCCAGCAGCTTCCGGGACACCCGACTCCTTTACGAGCAGTACTTC
TRBD1,TRBV5-1,few,TRBJ2-7,CASSRTGSSYEQYF,TGCGCCAGCAGCAGGACAGGTAGCTCCTACGAGCAGTACTTC
TRBD1,TRBV5-5,NA,TRBJ1-1,CASSSRTGKAEAFF,TGTGCCAGCAGCTCCCGGACAGGGAAGGCTGAAGCTTTCTTT
NA,TRBV6-1,NA,TRBJ1-1,CASSSLGGNTEAFF,TGTGCCAGCAGCTCCTTAGGAGGGAACACTGAAGCTTTCTTT
NA,TRBV11-3,NA,TRBJ1-1,CASSLGVGGDTEAFF,TGTGCCAGCAGCTTAGGGGTGGGGGGGGACACTGAAGCTTTCTTT
NA,TRBV9,NA,TRBJ2-5,CASGGSVRGQETQYF,TGTGCCAGCGGCGGCTCGGTACGGGGCCAAGAGACCCAGTACTTC
NA,TRBV7-9,once,TRBJ1-5,CASGRGFQQPQHF,TGTGCCAGCGGGAGGGGGTTTCAACAGCCCCAGCATTTT
TRBD1,TRBV30,few,TRBJ2-7,CAWDRGSPYEQYF,TGTGCCTGGGACAGGGGCTCTCCCTACGAGCAGTACTTC
NA,TRBV7-6,NA,TRBJ1-2,CASPEGAWYGYTF,TGTGCCAGCCCGGAAGGGGCTTGGTATGGCTACACCTTC
NA,TRBV5-5,NA,TRBJ1-2,CASSLEPGNYGYTF,TGTGCCAGCAGCTTGGAGCCAGGGAACTATGGCTACACCTTC
TRBD1,TRBV6-1,NA,TRBJ1-5,CASSEGGTGVWRPQHF,TGTGCCAGCAGTGAAGGGGGGACAGGGGTATGGCGGCCCCAGCATTTT
TRBD1,TRBV29-1,once,TRBJ1-2,CSVVTGGYGYTF,TGCAGCGTTGTGACAGGGGGCTATGGCTACACCTTC
TRBD2,TRBV6-5,NA,TRBJ2-5,CASSYIGGQETQYF,TGTGCCAGCAGTTACATCGGGGGGCAAGAGACCCAGTACTTC
NA,TRBV27,few,TRBJ1-1,CASSVVGGNTEAFF,TGTGCCAGCAGTGTGGTTGGAGGGAACACTGAAGCTTTCTTT
TRBD1,TRBV4-1,NA,TRBJ1-1,CASSHQKTGRMTEAFF,TGCGCCAGCAGCCATCAGAAGACAGGGAGAATGACTGAAGCTTTCTTT
TRBD1,TRBV4-3,NA,TRBJ1-4,CASSQWTGEKLFF,TGCGCCAGCAGCCAGTGGACAGGGGAAAAACTGTTTTTT
NA,TRBV19,NA,TRBJ2-2,CASSIDRVNTGELFF,TGTGCCAGTAGTATAGACAGGGTGAACACCGGGGAGCTGTTTTTT
TRBD2,TRBV29-1,NA,TRBJ2-3,CSVGASGTTDTQYF,TGCAGCGTTGGTGCTAGCGGGACTACAGATACGCAGTATTTT
NA,TRBV9,NA,TRBJ1-2,CASSELTGRGNGYTF,TGTGCCAGCAGCGAGCTTACCGGTCGGGGGAATGGCTACACCTTC
NA,TRBV19,NA,TRBJ1-1,CASSITPATRTEAFF,TGTGCCAGTAGTATTACCCCCGCGACACGTACTGAAGCTTTCTTT
NA,TRBV5-1,NA,TRBJ1-1,CASSLARGNTEAFF,TGCGCCAGCAGCTTGGCACGCGGAAACACTGAAGCTTTCTTT
TRBD2,TRBV9,NA,TRBJ2-3,CASTASGRITDTQYF,TGTGCCAGCACCGCTAGCGGGAGGATCACAGATACGCAGTATTTT
TRBD1,TRBV9,once,TRBJ1-2,CASSGTGLYYGYTF,TGTGCCAGCAGCGGGACAGGGTTGTACTATGGCTACACCTTC
NA,TRBV4-3,NA,TRBJ2-2,CASSQEGRTGELFF,TGCGCCAGCAGCCAGGAGGGGCGCACCGGGGAGCTGTTTTTT
NA,TRBV7-2,NA,TRBJ1-3,CASSRPGGNTIYF,TGTGCCAGCAGCCGGCCCGGGGGAAACACCATATATTTT
NA,TRBV28,NA,TRBJ1-5,CASSPYPYSNQPQHF,TGTGCCAGCAGCCCCTACCCCTATAGCAATCAGCCCCAGCATTTT
TRBD1,TRBV7-8,NA,TRBJ1-2,CASSTGTGGNGYTF,TGTGCCAGCAGCACGGGGACAGGGGGCAATGGCTACACCTTC
NA,TRBV7-9,NA,TRBJ2-1,CASSLALGGPHNEQFF,TGTGCCAGCAGCTTAGCGCTTGGGGGCCCCCACAATGAGCAGTTCTTC
TRBD1,TRBV4-1,NA,TRBJ2-7,CASSLETGAQTYEQYF,TGCGCCAGCAGCCTCGAGACAGGGGCCCAGACCTACGAGCAGTACTTC
NA,TRBV4-3,NA,TRBJ2-7,CASSQDRSGVGQYF,TGCGCCAGCAGCCAAGATCGGTCAGGGGTCGGGCAGTACTTC
TRBD2,TRBV27,few,TRBJ2-7,CASSLSPWEGDEQYF,TGTGCCAGCAGTTTATCGCCGTGGGAGGGCGACGAGCAGTACTTC